Included here is one TCR beta chain sequence, with context. No antigen is known for it. This specimen comes from a study of T cell responses to AZD1222 COVID-19 vaccine. General study findings and limits: Vaccine-associated CD4 TCRs ranged over spike, dominating at 160-218 and 743-854. Mostly white British, mostly female donors; authors suggested clonal diversity may be underestimated. At baseline, just a handful of AZD1222 recipients tested seropositive.

The V gene's germline CDR1 is SGHDN and CDR2 FVKESK. Trimming at V came to 0 bases and at J to 1 base, leaving 10 bases not matched to a gene. The CDR3 is 19 residues long. Sequencing used immunoSEQ multiplex PCR; TCRdb keeps in-frame clones, though not all of them. Among 130,000 to 150,000 clones listed, approximately 90% were seen once. The clonotype originates from an adult in good health. The sequencing used peripheral blood, collected on day 0 of AZD1222 vaccination. The chain recombines TRBV14 with TRBJ2-1; the match to TRBD2 covers 9 bases. CDR3: CASSQELAGSVRSYNEQFF. For the CDR3, the DNA is TGTGCCAGCAGCCAAGAGCTAGCGGGGTCTGTTAGGTCCTACAATGAGCAGTTCTTC.